What follows describes a single TCR beta chain. As yet, its antigen is unknown. Trimming shortened V by 3 bases and J by 6 bases, and 9 bases separated the two germline ends. CDR3 size: 13 residues. Per the germline V gene, CDR1 is KGHSH and CDR2 is LQKENI. The data originate from a study of cytomegalovirus exposure and HLA in healthy donors. Study results and caveats: What a later analysis showed was that several of the most significant clusters appeared linked to common viral pathogens. The authors considered a cluster of highly shared sequence variants likely to be a sequencing artifact. Specific recognition of CMV antigens was confirmed in vitro for a few chains (all CMV-associated).

The PCR employed 60 Vbeta primers together with 13 Jbeta primers. The assay was immunoSEQ multiplex PCR, and TCRdb's table has in-frame clones only and misses some. The sample includes roughly 150,000 clones, nearly 70% of them seen just once. What was sequenced was PBMCs. The receptor's source is a man between 25 and 39 years old in good health and CMV-seropositive. The V and J genes are TRBV18 and TRBJ2-1; D remains unclear. The CDR3 loop is CASSPSALNEQFF. In DNA form, the CDR3 reads TGTGCCAGCTCACCCTCAGCGCTCAATGAGCAGTTCTTC.